The 24 T cell receptor beta chains listed next were all sequenced from one sample in a study of sequential checkpoint blockade in melanoma (dated by TCRdb to the late 2010s). The treatment or condition label, as the study defines it: randomized to nivolumab then ipilimumab (arm A) or the reverse (arm B). The method behind the library was the immunoSEQ multiplex PCR assay. TCRdb took over this immuneACCESS table, retaining in-frame rearrangements with V and J assigned. Such tables are incomplete; in checked studies, under half of the missing clones stem from an unresolved V gene, and the remainder is unexplained. In this sample the table shows a few thousand clones, around a fifth of which occur a single time. The ten biggest clones cover approximately 15% of the sample. Material: tumor tissue (inferred from file names), obtained from a patient given nivolumab and ipilimumab in sequence. These receptors came from a human donor with melanoma.

The chain has TRBV9 and TRBJ2-3; D possibly matches TRBD1 or TRBD2 (7 bases each). Trimming cost V 4 bases and J 2 bases, with 17 bases left between them. Germline CDR1 SGDLS, CDR2 YYNGEE. The CDR3 is made up of 16 amino acids. The CDR3 is CASSYTGEGATDTQYF. The CDR3, as DNA: TGTGCCAGCAGCTATACAGGGGAGGGGGCCACAGATACGCAGTATTTT.

The chain recombines TRBV30 with TRBJ2-7; 10 positions match TRBD2. The germline V gene encodes CDR1 GTSNPN and CDR2 SVGIG (reference sequence). V was clipped by 0 bases and J by 5 bases; unmatched bases: 7. This CDR3 is built from 15 residues. The CDR3 spells CAWSVRLAGVNEQYF. The CDR3 region has the DNA TGTGCCTGGAGTGTTCGTCTAGCGGGAGTCAACGAGCAGTACTTC.

This clone was counted a few times. The CDR3 spells CASSQDPSAYTGELFF. The CDR3 DNA reads as TGCGCCAGCAGCCAAGACCCTAGCGCCTACACCGGGGAGCTGTTTTTT. The chain links TRBV4-1 to TRBJ2-2, with D maybe TRBD2 (6 bases). CDR1 and CDR2 (germline): MGHRA, YSYEKL. The V end lost 0 bases, the J end lost 3 bases, and 11 bases lay between the germline ends. The CDR3 is made up of 16 amino acids.

Sample share makes this clone medium-sized. The J gene is TRBJ2-3, the V gene TRBV11-3; D is uncertain. Trimming stripped 7 bases from V and 2 bases from J, with 22 bases between. The CDR3 consists of 17 residues. Germline lookup yields CDR1 SGHNT and CDR2 YENEEA. The CDR3: CASKERPGSATTDTQYF. The CDR3 DNA reads TGTGCCAGCAAAGAGAGACCGGGCTCAGCGACCACAGATACGCAGTATTTT.

This clone was seen only a few times. This chain uses TRBV6-8 with TRBJ2-7; D may be TRBD2 (5 bases). There are 14 residues in the CDR3. Trimming pared 5 bases from V and 0 bases from J, leaving 11 bases between. The germline V gene encodes CDR1 MNHGY and CDR2 SAAAGT. CDR3 region: CASSPEGNSYEQYF. CDR3 sequence (DNA): TGTGCCAGCAGTCCAGAGGGAAACTCCTACGAGCAGTACTTC.

This clone was counted only a few times. The chain joins TRBV6-8 to TRBJ1-5; D remains ambiguous. Trimming cost V 4 bases and J 2 bases, with 6 bases left between them. Germline values: CDR1 MNHGY, CDR2 SAAAGT. This CDR3 has 13 amino acids. Written as DNA, the CDR3 is TGTGCCAGCAGTTGGATGGGCAATCAGCCCCAGCATTTT. Translated: CASSWMGNQPQHF.

The chain employs TRBV30 and TRBJ2-2; 9 bases fit TRBD2. Germline CDR1 and CDR2: GTSNPN and SVGIG (reference sequence). The CDR3 consists of 15 residues. The ends lost 3 bases at V and 4 bases at J; junction bases unmatched: 6. The CDR3 DNA sequence: TGTGCCTGGAGAGGAGCGGGGGGATCCACCGGGGAGCTGTTTTTT. It yields the protein CAWRGAGGSTGELFF. Drawing the rest from reference TRBV30 and TRBJ2-2, the complete variable domain is SQTIHQWPATLVQPVGSPLSLECTVEGTSNPNLYWYRQAAGRGLQLLFYSVGIGQISSEVPQNLSASRPQDRQFILSSKKLLLSDSGFYLCAWRGAGGSTGELFFGEGSRLTVL.

This clone has only a few counts. V and J are TRBV4-1 and TRBJ1-3; D call uncertain. The germline CDR1 and CDR2 sequences are MGHRA and YSYEKL. The CDR3 has 16 residues. V lost 0 bases and J lost 0, with 9 bases in between. The CDR3 spells CASSQDPPGSGNTIYF. CDR3 in DNA: TGCGCCAGCAGCCAAGATCCCCCAGGCTCTGGAAACACCATATATTTT.

The chain links TRBV11-3 to TRBJ2-3; 7 bases agree with TRBD1. Germline V gene data show CDR1 as SGHNT and CDR2 as YENEEA. The length of the CDR3 is 15 residues. The V segment lost 6 bases and the J segment 0 bases; nucleotides outside the gene matches: 6. CDR3: CASRRPGQSTDTQYF. CDR3 in DNA: TGTGCCAGCAGACGTCCGGGACAGAGCACAGATACGCAGTATTTT.

This clone was counted at least ten times. The chain uses TRBV11-3 and TRBJ1-6; D ambiguous. CDR1 is SGHNT and CDR2 is YENEEA in the germline V gene. CDR3 length equals 16 residues. The germline V and J ends were trimmed by 5 bases and 7 bases, with 18 bases remaining between them. The CDR3 loop is CASSLTPGPLNSPLHF. CDR3 nucleotide sequence: TGTGCCAGCAGCCTGACTCCCGGGCCCTTAAATTCACCCCTCCACTTT.

The chain links TRBV25-1 to TRBJ2-5; 9 nucleotides match TRBD1. The CDR3 contains 14 residues. CDR1 MGHDK and CDR2 SYGVNS come from the germline V gene. The V gene end was trimmed by 3 bases and the J gene end by 5 bases; junction bases not matched to a gene: 4. CDR3 DNA sequence: TGTGCCAGCAGTGACAACAGGGGGCTCGAGACCCAGTACTTC. This encodes CASSDNRGLETQYF. Drawing the rest from reference TRBV25-1 and TRBJ2-5, the complete variable domain is EADIYQTPRYLVIGTGKKITLECSQTMGHDKMYWYQQDPGMELHLIHYSYGVNSTEKGDLSSESTVSRIRTEHFPLTLESARPSHTSQYLCASSDNRGLETQYFGPGTRLLVL.

This clone is judged medium-sized. The CDR3 coding sequence is TGTGCCAGCAGCTTAGGGGACAGTTTAAATGAAAAACTGTTTTTT. Protein: CASSLGDSLNEKLFF. V usage is TRBV11-3 and J usage is TRBJ1-4, with 7 bases lining up with TRBD1. The V and J ends lost 1 base and 5 bases, in that order; junction bases with no gene match: 4. The CDR3 loop spans 15 amino acids. Per the germline V gene, CDR1 is SGHNT and CDR2 is YENEEA.

The table lists this clone with a count of one. The genes are TRBV29-1 and TRBJ1-1; D is perhaps TRBD1 (5 bases). V was clipped by 2 bases and J by 4 bases, with 8 bases between them. The germline V gene encodes CDR1 SQVTM and CDR2 ANQGSEA. This CDR3 has 12 residues. The CDR3 region has the DNA TGCAGCGTTGAACAGGGAGGCACTGAAGCTTTCTTT. Translated: CSVEQGGTEAFF.

The V call is TRBV19, the J call TRBJ2-1, with D possibly being TRBD1 or TRBD2 (5 bases each). The CDR3 is made up of 16 amino acids. V dropped 1 base and J dropped 2 bases, with 12 bases sitting between them. Germline V CDR1 and CDR2: LNHDA, SQIVND (reference sequence). The CDR3: CASSIGGTKAYNEQFF. CDR3 coding DNA: TGTGCCAGTAGTATAGGTGGGACCAAAGCCTACAATGAGCAGTTCTTC.

This clone was counted only a few times. The chain joins TRBV11-1 to TRBJ2-2; D may match TRBD1 or TRBD2 (5 bases each). Germline V CDR1 and CDR2: SGHAT, FQDESV (reference sequence). The V end lost 3 bases, the J end lost 1 base, and 9 bases lay between the germline ends. CDR3 length: 15 amino acids. CDR3 protein: CASSLRGKNTGELFF. The DNA for the CDR3 is TGTGCCAGCAGCTTGAGGGGCAAGAACACCGGGGAGCTGTTTTTT.

This clone was counted only a few times. Additional DNA sequences in this sample encode the identical CDR3. V is TRBV6-8 and J is TRBJ2-1; the D gene is possibly TRBD2 (5 bases). The V end was cut by 0 bases, the J end by 0 bases, with 12 bases between. CDR1 is MNHGY and CDR2 is SAAAGT in the germline V gene. The CDR3 loop spans 17 amino acids. This CDR3 reads CASSYSGLLSSYNEQFF. In DNA form, the CDR3 reads TGTGCCAGCAGTTACTCAGGACTCTTGAGCTCCTACAATGAGCAGTTCTTC.

This clone has only a few counts. The rearrangement uses TRBV28 and TRBJ2-7, with TRBD2 identical over 7 bases. V dropped 10 bases and J dropped 6; count of bases not matched to a gene: 12. Germline values: CDR1 MDHEN, CDR2 SYDVKM. CDR3 length: 13 residues. CDR3 region: CATLSGNRLEQYF. The CDR3 bases are TGTGCCACCTTGAGCGGGAATAGACTCGAGCAGTACTTC.

This clone was seen only a few times. The genes are TRBV6-8 and TRBJ1-2; 7 bases line up with TRBD1. CDR3 length: 13 amino acids. After removal of 6 bases from V and 4 bases from J, the junction contained 5 bases not matched to a gene. Germline lookup yields CDR1 MNHGY and CDR2 SAAAGT. The CDR3 is CASSPGTVYGYTF. CDR3 nucleotide sequence: TGTGCCAGCAGCCCCGGGACAGTCTATGGCTACACCTTC.

By share, this clone ranks as medium-sized (0.01 to 0.1%). The chain combines TRBV11-3 with TRBJ2-7; D is uncertain. The V gene lost 5 bases and the J gene lost 2 bases, with 13 bases spanning the gap. The CDR3 runs 14 residues. Germline V CDR1 and CDR2: SGHNT, YENEEA. CDR3 residues: CASSLDPGPYEQYF. The CDR3 nucleotides read TGTGCCAGCAGCCTCGACCCGGGCCCCTACGAGCAGTACTTC.

This chain joins TRBV29-1 and TRBJ2-7; possibly TRBD2 for D (6 bases). Germline V gives CDR1 SQVTM, CDR2 ANQGSEA. This CDR3 has 14 amino acids. Trimming took off 5 bases at V and 5 bases at J, with 19 bases between the two ends. The CDR3 spells CSVYLAHWMDEQYF. The CDR3 coding sequence is TGCAGCGTTTACCTAGCGCACTGGATGGACGAGCAGTACTTC.

This clone has more than one count but fewer than ten. CDR3 in amino acids: CASSPTGQGNSPLHF. CDR3 sequence (DNA): TGTGCCAGCTCACCAACGGGACAGGGCAATTCACCCCTCCACTTT. The chain joins TRBV18 to TRBJ1-6; 9 bases line up with TRBD1. V gave up 2 bases and J gave up 7 bases; unmatched junction bases: 3. Looked up from germline, CDR1 is KGHSH and CDR2 is LQKENI. The CDR3 extends over 15 amino acids.

J is TRBJ1-3 and V is TRBV5-1, with D uncertain. The CDR3 covers 15 residues. CDR1 and CDR2 (germline): SGHRS, YFSETQ. V was trimmed by 0 bases and J by 0 bases, leaving 7 bases between them. The CDR3 nucleotides are TGCGCCAGCAGCTTGGTCGTGGGCTCTGGAAACACCATATATTTT. Protein sequence: CASSLVVGSGNTIYF.

The table lists this clone with a few counts. This chain links TRBV7-8 with TRBJ2-7; 8 bases agree with TRBD1. This CDR3 has 13 amino acids. CDR1 SGHVS and CDR2 FQNEAQ come from the germline V gene. Trimming took 4 bases from V and 5 from J; bases not matched to a gene: 4. CDR3 amino acids: CASSSGQGNEQYF. In DNA form, the CDR3 reads TGTGCCAGCAGCTCCGGACAGGGAAACGAGCAGTACTTC.

The rearrangement joins TRBV5-1 to TRBJ2-7; TRBD1 matches 9 bases. This CDR3 comprises 15 residues. The germline V gene has CDR1 SGHRS and CDR2 YFSETQ. V gave up 0 bases and J gave up 3 bases; unmatched junction bases: 4. The chain's CDR3 is CASSLGTGDLYEQYF. The CDR3 DNA is TGCGCCAGCAGCTTGGGGACAGGGGATCTCTACGAGCAGTACTTC.